One and the same sample provided the 28 T cell receptor beta chains below, sequenced in a study of blood T cells in healthy people across ages. The second PCR ran about 6 to 11 cycles with a sample-barcoded 5' primer and J-beta primers. From the 5' RACE reads, TCRdb called clonotypes with MiXCR, one entry per CDR3 protein. The repertoire has 1 million or so distinct CDR3 sequences, 45% of them found once; the top ten carry about 20%. The sequenced material came from blood. Receptor source: a woman aged 55-69 years in good health.

The chain links TRBV4-1 to TRBJ2-3; 7 bases map to TRBD1. The CDR3 totals 16 residues. J was trimmed by 5 bases and V by 1 base; bases with no gene match: 9. Looked up from germline, CDR1 is MGHRA and CDR2 is YSYEKL. CDR3 nucleotides: TGCGCCAGCAGCCAAGTCGCCGACAGGGTTGGAGATACGCAGTATTTT. This codes for CASSQVADRVGDTQYF.

The chain is built from TRBV12-3 or TRBV12-4 and TRBJ2-5; D call uncertain. Gene TRBJ2-7 matches the end of the DNA better, so the J call may be wrong. The CDR3 consists of 12 residues. CDR3 region: CASSFGVSEQYF. CDR3 DNA: TGTGCCAGCAGTTTCGGAGTTTCCGAGCAGTACTTC.

The V gene is TRBV12-3 or TRBV12-4, the J gene TRBJ1-6; TRBD1 is a possible D gene (5 bases). The CDR3 length is 15 residues. The germline V and J ends were trimmed by 7 bases and 0 bases, with 10 bases remaining between them. The CDR3 DNA follows: TGTGCCAGCACCCCGGGGGGCTCCTATAATTCACCCCTCCACTTT. It encodes CASTPGGSYNSPLHF.

The chain has TRBV20-1 and TRBJ2-1; D is unresolved. V was clipped by 6 bases and J by 6 bases, with 12 bases between them. The germline gives CDR1 DFQATT, CDR2 SNEGSKA (reference sequence). The CDR3 sequence is 12 residues long. The CDR3 region is CSAPDLGNEQFF. CDR3 DNA sequence: TGCAGTGCCCCCGACTTGGGCAATGAGCAGTTCTTC.

This chain connects TRBV27 to TRBJ2-3; D might be TRBD2 (6 bases). V lost 5 bases, J lost 4 bases, and 28 bases lay in between. Germline V gene sequence: CDR1 MNHEY, CDR2 SMNVEV (reference sequence). This CDR3 is 19 amino acids long. As DNA, the CDR3 is TGTGCCAGCAGTCTAAGACTTCTCAAGGAGGGAGAAACCCCAGATACGCAGTATTTT. Protein product: CASSLRLLKEGETPDTQYF.

This clonotype has a handful of counts. The chain has TRBV7-9 and TRBJ2-6, with unresolved D. Trimming left V 3 bases short and J 2 bases short, with 8 bases between. Per germline, CDR1 SEHNR and CDR2 FQNEAQ (reference sequence). The CDR3 runs to 15 residues. CDR3 in DNA: TGTGCCAGCAGCTTTTTGACCCCTGGGGCCAACGTCCTGACTTTC. Translating it yields CASSFLTPGANVLTF.

The chain couples TRBV20-1 to TRBJ2-3, with D tentatively TRBD2 (6 bases). Trimming removed 2 bases at V and 6 bases at J, with 15 bases between. The germline V gene encodes CDR1 DFQATT and CDR2 SNEGSKA (reference sequence). This CDR3 has 14 amino acids. This CDR3 reads CSARRLVSTDTQYF. CDR3 coding DNA: TGCAGTGCTAGACGACTAGTTAGTACCGATACGCAGTATTTT.

This clonotype was counted a few times. The rearrangement links TRBV12-3 or TRBV12-4 to TRBJ1-5; TRBD1 might be the D (6 bases). V was cut by 5 bases and J by 4 bases, with 9 bases left in between. This CDR3 contains 13 residues. CDR3 bases: TGTGCCAGCAGTCCTGGGACAAATCAGCCCCAGCATTTT. Protein sequence: CASSPGTNQPQHF.

The rearrangement uses TRBV4-1 and TRBJ1-5; the D is unclear. The CDR3 length is 17 residues. Trimming took off 0 bases at V and 0 bases at J, with 12 bases between the two ends. Germline V gives CDR1 MGHRA, CDR2 YSYEKL. DNA of the CDR3: TGCGCCAGCAGCCAAGAACCGGTCGTCTATAGCAATCAGCCCCAGCATTTT. This translates into CASSQEPVVYSNQPQHF.

V gene TRBV10-3 combines with J gene TRBJ1-5; D is unclear. The germline gives CDR1 ENHRY, CDR2 SYGVKD. The CDR3 extends over 14 amino acids. Trimming removed 0 bases from V and 4 bases from J, with 7 bases in between. Here the CDR3 reads CAISESTRNQPQHF. CDR3 coding DNA: TGTGCCATCAGTGAGTCGACTAGGAATCAGCCCCAGCATTTT.

The chain recombines TRBV20-1 with TRBJ2-7; 13 nucleotides line up with TRBD2. V was clipped by 6 bases and J by 2 bases; unmatched bases: 7. Germline-derived CDR1 and CDR2 are DFQATT and SNEGSKA (reference sequence). This CDR3 comprises 15 residues. CDR3 loop: CSASGTSGMTYEQYF. The CDR3 DNA sequence: TGCAGTGCCTCAGGGACTAGCGGGATGACCTACGAGCAGTACTTC.

This chain uses TRBV28 with TRBJ1-1, with unresolved D. V was shortened by 6 bases and J by 8 bases, with 10 bases between the two germline ends. The CDR3 runs 11 residues. Germline V CDR1 and CDR2: MDHEN, SYDVKM. The CDR3 here is CASRNTREAFF. The DNA of the CDR3 is TGTGCCAGCAGAAATACAAGAGAAGCTTTCTTT.

DNA for the CDR3: TGTGCCAGCAGTACCCGACAGGGCGGAACAGATACGCAGTATTTT. Translation gives CASSTRQGGTDTQYF. The rearrangement links TRBV2 to TRBJ2-3; 7 bases map to TRBD1. Germline V lookup: CDR1 SNHLY, CDR2 FYNNEI. The CDR3 consists of 15 residues. V shed 5 bases, J shed 3 bases, and the junction held 8 bases outside the gene matches. Looking up the rest from reference TRBV2 and TRBJ2-3 gives the full variable domain: EPEVTQTPSHQVTQMGQEVILRCVPISNHLYFYWYRQILGQKVEFLVSFYNNEISEKSEIFDDQFSVERPDGSNFTLKIRSTKLEDSAMYFCASSTRQGGTDTQYFGPGTRLTVL.

V gene TRBV12-3 or TRBV12-4 combines with J gene TRBJ2-7; the match to TRBD1 covers 9 bases. The V gene end was trimmed by 3 bases and the J gene end by 2 bases; junction bases not matched to a gene: 17. The CDR3 loop spans 19 amino acids. DNA for the CDR3: TGTGCCAGCAGTTTTAGTTTAGGCGCCGGGACAGGGAAAACCTACGAGCAGTACTTC. This codes for CASSFSLGAGTGKTYEQYF.

The chain recombines TRBV11-1 with TRBJ2-7; D may be TRBD1 (5 bases). Germline CDR1 SGHAT, CDR2 FQDESV (reference sequence). This CDR3 spans 15 amino acids. Trimming shortened V by 5 bases and J by 6 bases, and 20 bases separated the two germline ends. The CDR3 bases are TGTGCCAGCAGCCCCCAGGGTATCAGCAAGGGCGAGCAGTACTTC. As protein: CASSPQGISKGEQYF. The variable domain in full, with the rest retrieved from reference TRBV11-1 and TRBJ2-7, is EAEVAQSPRYKITEKSQAVAFWCDPISGHATLYWYRQILGQGPELLVQFQDESVVDDSQLPKDRFSAERLKGVDSTLKIQPAELGDSAMYLCASSPQGISKGEQYFGPGTRLTVT.

Notes on this clonotype: This may be a read error, as it is one base from a much larger clone. The CDR3 region is CASSDQGAVSGVNVLTF. CDR3 nucleotides: TGTGCCAGCAGTGATCAGGGGGCGGTTTCTGGGGTCAACGTCCTGACTTTC. This rearrangement joins TRBV2 to TRBJ2-6; 8 nucleotides align to TRBD1. The CDR3 sequence is 17 residues long. CDR1 is SNHLY and CDR2 is FYNNEI in the germline V gene.

The J gene is TRBJ2-7, the V gene TRBV9; possibly TRBD2 for D (6 bases). Germline V gene sequence: CDR1 SGDLS, CDR2 YYNGEE. V lost 2 bases to trimming and J lost 4 bases, with 13 bases between them. The CDR3 covers 14 residues. The CDR3 nucleotides read TGTGCCAGCAGCGTCGAGGGACTGGGGTACGAGCAGTACTTC. Protein sequence: CASSVEGLGYEQYF.

This rearrangement joins TRBV2 to TRBJ2-3; D call uncertain. This CDR3 is 13 amino acids long. Deletions cut 10 bases from V and 5 bases from J, with 16 bases between. Germline CDR1 is SNHLY and CDR2 is FYNNEI. The DNA of the CDR3 is TGTGCCAACCTTGGGGTCGCCGGAGATACGCAGTATTTT. It yields the protein CANLGVAGDTQYF.

This chain's CDR3 is CASSLVRGRGLRVAKNIQYF. The CDR3 region has the DNA TGTGCCAGCAGTTTAGTAAGGGGCAGGGGGCTTCGGGTAGCCAAAAACATTCAGTACTTC. The chain joins TRBV12-3 or TRBV12-4 to TRBJ2-4, with 8 bases matching TRBD1. This CDR3 has 20 amino acids. Trimming at V came to 1 base and at J to 0 bases, leaving 14 bases not matched to a gene.

Many counts were recorded for this clonotype. The genes are TRBV6-2 or TRBV6-3 and TRBJ2-3; TRBD2 agrees at 13 bases. Unmatched junction bases numbered 9, after V lost 2 bases and J lost 4 bases. The CDR3 runs to 18 residues. From germline, CDR1 is MNHEY and CDR2 SVGEGT. The CDR3: CASSYAGTSGMEADTQYF. For the CDR3, the DNA is TGTGCCAGCAGTTACGCCGGGACTAGCGGGATGGAAGCAGATACGCAGTATTTT.

The chain joins TRBV12-3 or TRBV12-4 to TRBJ2-7; D might be TRBD1 or TRBD2, each matching 6 bases. V lost 6 bases and J lost 10, with 25 bases in between. CDR3 size: 15 residues. DNA of the CDR3: TGTGCCAGCAGCGGCGCCAAGGGGGGCTCGGGGGACCAGTACTTC. Translation gives CASSGAKGGSGDQYF.

The chain is built from TRBV7-2 and TRBJ2-1; D is unresolved. Between the trimmed V and J ends, which lost 1 base and 8 bases, there was a span of 15 bases. The germline gives CDR1 SGHTA, CDR2 FQGNSA. The CDR3 runs to 15 residues. DNA for the CDR3: TGTGCCAGCAGCTTAGGCGCGGTAGGGATCTATGAGCAGTTCTTC. It is translated as CASSLGAVGIYEQFF.

This clonotype has a handful of counts. The chain combines TRBV9 with TRBJ2-7, with a possible D match to TRBD1 (5 bases). The CDR3 sequence is 13 residues long. Germline V gene sequence: CDR1 SGDLS, CDR2 YYNGEE. Trimming left V 4 bases short and J 4 bases short, with 12 bases between. The CDR3 here is CASSNSQGYEQYF. CDR3 nucleotide sequence: TGTGCCAGCAGCAACTCTCAGGGATACGAGCAGTACTTC.

The J gene is TRBJ2-5, the V gene TRBV3-1; TRBD2 is a possible D gene (5 bases). Germline V CDR1 and CDR2: LGHDT, YNNKEL (reference sequence). This CDR3 region has 13 residues. V lost 11 bases and J 11 bases, leaving 24 bases between the germline ends. The DNA for the CDR3 is TGTGCCGCCGGTTCTAGCACAAACAATGAGCAGTACTTC. Protein sequence: CAAGSSTNNEQYF.

The chain carries TRBV20-1 and TRBJ2-7, with 15 bases that match TRBD2. The tail of the sequence fits TRBJ2-5 better, so the J call may be wrong. This CDR3 has 17 amino acids. The germline gives CDR1 DFQATT, CDR2 SNEGSKA (reference sequence). The CDR3 sequence: CSARDPAGLAGGGTQYF. The CDR3 DNA reads as TGCAGTGCTAGAGATCCGGCGGGACTAGCGGGAGGTGGGACCCAGTACTTC.

The rearrangement uses TRBV7-9 and TRBJ1-4, with no clear D. The CDR3 is 14 residues long. Trimming stripped 0 bases from V and 8 bases from J, with 10 bases between. The germline V gene has CDR1 SEHNR and CDR2 FQNEAQ (reference sequence). CDR3 DNA sequence: TGTGCCAGCAGCTTAGCGGGTAGCTCAGAAAAACTGTTTTTT. This encodes CASSLAGSSEKLFF.

This clonotype was counted between two and nine times. The rearrangement links TRBV3-1 to TRBJ2-7, with 7 bases lining up with TRBD2. Germline loops: CDR1 LGHDT, CDR2 YNNKEL (reference sequence). Unmatched junction bases numbered 9, after V lost 4 bases and J lost 3 bases. The CDR3 extends over 15 amino acids. The CDR3 nucleotides are TGTGCCAGCAGCCCCCCAGACGGGAGGATCTACGAGCAGTACTTC. This encodes CASSPPDGRIYEQYF.

This clonotype was seen a handful of times. V gene TRBV5-1 combines with J gene TRBJ2-3; no clear D. CDR1 is SGHRS and CDR2 is YFSETQ in the germline V gene. Trimming removed 3 bases at V and 6 bases at J, with 11 bases between. This CDR3 is built from 13 residues. The CDR3 DNA reads as TGCGCCAGCAGCTCCAAGAAAGGGGATACGCAGTATTTT. Protein: CASSSKKGDTQYF.